Listed here are 3 T cell receptor beta chains from one sample, sequenced in a study of OX40 agonist ivuxolimab in advanced cancers. The protocol was immunoSEQ multiplex PCR, while the TCRdb copy is restricted to in-frame clones and leaves out a portion. Seen here are roughly 60,000 clones, approximately 80% observed once, and the top ten hold about 4%. The sample was CD4+ or CD8+ T cells sorted from blood, taken in a trial of the OX40 agonist ivuxolimab. Receptors were obtained from an adult with an advanced solid tumor such as melanoma, head and neck, liver or kidney cancer.

V is TRBV27 and J is TRBJ1-2; 9 bases line up with TRBD1. Trimming took 0 bases from V and 8 from J; bases not matched to a gene: 7. CDR1 is MNHEY, CDR2 SMNVEV, per germline (reference sequence). This CDR3 contains 15 residues. CDR3 nucleotides: TGTGCCAGCAGTTTATCTACAGGGGGCGCGTTGGGCTACACCTTC. Protein: CASSLSTGGALGYTF.

The chain is built from TRBV4-2 and TRBJ1-4; TRBD1 might be the D (5 bases). V was cut by 1 base and J by 5 bases, with 11 bases left in between. This CDR3 is built from 15 residues. Germline CDR1 LGHNA, CDR2 YNFKEQ. As DNA, the CDR3 is TGTGCCAGCAGCCAAGCATGGGGGACGAATGAAAAACTGTTTTTT. Its protein product is CASSQAWGTNEKLFF.

In this sample, this clone turned up a few times. The rearrangement joins TRBV19 to TRBJ1-2; D perhaps matches TRBD1 (6 bases). The V and J ends lost 1 base and 8 bases respectively, with 8 bases between them. The CDR3 contains 12 residues. Germline V gene data show CDR1 as LNHDA and CDR2 as SQIVND (reference sequence). The CDR3 nucleotides read TGTGCCAGTAGTATAGCCGGGACAGGCTACACCTTC. Protein product: CASSIAGTGYTF.